The 12 T cell receptor beta chains in this list originate from one sample, sequenced in a study of graft-versus-host responses after intestinal transplantation. TCRdb keeps only in-frame clones here, not all; method: immunoSEQ multiplex PCR. Here the sample spans some 70,000 clones, over 75% being singletons. These TCRs are of unknown antigen specificity. The source material was unstimulated CD8+ T cells sorted from spleen or lymph node cells, sampled before transplant. These receptors came from a human donor who was the organ donor for an intestinal transplant.

The chain recombines TRBV28 with TRBJ1-1; no definite D call. Germline lookup yields CDR1 MDHEN and CDR2 SYDVKM. CDR3 length equals 14 residues. The V gene lost 6 bases and the J gene lost 4 bases, with 15 bases spanning the gap. The CDR3 DNA is TGTGCCAGCAGACTCCCCGGGGTAGGCACTGAAGCTTTCTTT. Translated, it gives CASRLPGVGTEAFF.

The V gene is TRBV5-1, the J gene TRBJ2-5; tentative D call: TRBD2 (7 bases). Looked up from germline, CDR1 is SGHRS and CDR2 is YFSETQ. Trimming shortened V by 3 bases and J by 4 bases, and 25 bases separated the two germline ends. The CDR3 has 18 amino acids. CDR3 nucleotides: TGCGCCAGCAGCTCGACCGCCTGGGGGGGCCGTTACGGAGAGACCCAGTACTTC. It is translated as CASSSTAWGGRYGETQYF. The whole variable domain, filled in from reference TRBV5-1 and TRBJ2-5, reads KAGVTQTPRYLIKTRGQQVTLSCSPISGHRSVSWYQQTPGQGLQFLFEYFSETQRNKGNFPGRFSGRQFSNSRSEMNVSTLELGDSALYLCASSSTAWGGRYGETQYFGPGTRLLVL.

To note about this clone: Other DNA sequences in this sample translate to the same CDR3. The chain carries TRBV28 and TRBJ2-7, with TRBD1 identical over 7 bases. CDR3 length equals 12 residues. CDR1 MDHEN and CDR2 SYDVKM come from the germline V gene. With V trimmed by 9 bases and J by 3 bases, 5 bases remained unmatched. CDR3 sequence: CASSRDSYEQYF. CDR3 nucleotides: TGTGCCAGTTCCCGGGACAGCTACGAGCAGTACTTC.

The chain carries TRBV18 and TRBJ1-5, with D perhaps TRBD1 (5 bases). CDR3 size: 16 residues. V lost 6 bases and J lost 0, with 15 bases in between. The germline V gene encodes CDR1 KGHSH and CDR2 LQKENI. The CDR3, as DNA: TGTGCCAGCTCCCTCGAGGGGCGATATAGCAATCAGCCCCAGCATTTT. It encodes CASSLEGRYSNQPQHF.

CDR3 region: CASSTWTYEQYF. CDR3 bases: TGTGCCAGCAGTACCTGGACGTACGAGCAGTACTTC. The V and J genes are TRBV28 and TRBJ2-7, with D unresolved. CDR3 length: 12 residues. The ends were cut back, 5 bases at V and 4 bases at J, with 9 bases in the middle. Per germline, CDR1 MDHEN and CDR2 SYDVKM. Using reference TRBV28 and TRBJ2-7 for the parts outside the CDR3, the full variable domain is DVKVTQSSRYLVKRTGEKVFLECVQDMDHENMFWYRQDPGLGLRLIYFSYDVKMKEKGDIPEGYSVSREKKERFSLILESASTNQTSMYLCASSTWTYEQYFGPGTRLTVT.

This clone has more than one count but fewer than ten. The chain is built from TRBV6-5 and TRBJ1-5; unclear D gene. Trimming took 6 bases from V and 9 from J, leaving 18 bases between them. The CDR3 sequence is 14 residues long. Per the germline V gene, CDR1 is MNHEY and CDR2 is SVGAGI. CDR3 loop: CASSQDTGPGPQHF. Written as DNA, the CDR3 is TGTGCCAGCAGCCAAGACACCGGCCCCGGGCCCCAGCATTTT.

The chain recombines TRBV10-2 with TRBJ2-3; a possible D gene is TRBD2 (7 bases). Germline CDR1 reads WSHSY; CDR2 reads SAAADI. The CDR3 covers 15 residues. Trimming removed 0 bases from V and 7 bases from J, with 14 bases in between. CDR3 sequence reads: CASSESRGTMNTQYF. As DNA, the CDR3 is TGCGCCAGCAGTGAGTCTAGGGGGACTATGAATACGCAGTATTTT.

The chain recombines TRBV5-4 with TRBJ2-3; D is ambiguous. The germline V gene encodes CDR1 SGHNT and CDR2 YYREEE (reference sequence). Trimming removed 0 bases from V and 3 bases from J, with 2 bases in between. This CDR3 is built from 12 residues. In DNA form, the CDR3 reads TGTGCCAGCAGCTTGGTGACAGATACGCAGTATTTT. This gives the protein CASSLVTDTQYF.

J is TRBJ1-1 and V is TRBV9; D unresolved. Germline V gene lookup returns CDR1 SGDLS and CDR2 YYNGEE. Between the trimmed V and J ends, which lost 0 bases and 1 base, there was a span of 7 bases. CDR3 length: 14 amino acids. The CDR3, as DNA: TGTGCCAGCAGCGTAGAAAGGGAGAACACTGAAGCTTTCTTT. It specifies CASSVERENTEAFF.

The V gene is TRBV19, the J gene TRBJ2-7, with a tentative D call TRBD1 (5 bases). This CDR3 region has 15 residues. Germline loops: CDR1 LNHDA, CDR2 SQIVND (reference sequence). Trimming shortened V by 5 bases and J by 2 bases, and 16 bases separated the two germline ends. This CDR3 is CASSLGQGGPYEQYF. In nucleotides, the CDR3 is TGTGCCAGTAGTCTTGGGCAGGGCGGTCCCTACGAGCAGTACTTC.

This clone was observed a single time. The CDR3 reads CASQPVTHTDTQYF. CDR3 nucleotides: TGTGCCAGCCAGCCTGTGACCCACACAGATACGCAGTATTTT. The V call is TRBV6-6, the J call TRBJ2-3; D is undetermined. Trimming took 8 bases from V and 2 from J, leaving 14 bases between them. CDR3 length equals 14 residues. Germline-derived CDR1 and CDR2 are MNHNY and SVGAGI (reference sequence).

J is TRBJ1-5 and V is TRBV27; possibly TRBD1 for D (6 bases). V lost 6 bases, J lost 5 bases, and 17 bases lay in between. Germline V gene data show CDR1 as MNHEY and CDR2 as SMNVEV (reference sequence). The CDR3 length is 15 residues. CDR3 region: CASRSYGGADQPQHF. CDR3 coding DNA: TGTGCCAGCAGGAGCTATGGGGGCGCGGATCAGCCCCAGCATTTT.